Sequencing of this T cell receptor (beta chain) was carried out in a study of T cell changes during pregnancy in multiple sclerosis. The protocol was immunoSEQ multiplex PCR, while the TCRdb copy is restricted to in-frame clones and leaves out a portion. The data show around 42,000 clones, roughly 94% seen once. The CDR3 has 15 amino acids. V lost 6 bases to trimming and J lost 5 bases; unmatched junction nucleotides: 10. Looked up from germline, CDR1 is MGHRA and CDR2 is YSYEKL. Sequencing used CD4+ T cells from peripheral blood mononuclear cells, obtained in the third trimester of pregnancy. The sequence derives from a female donor with multiple sclerosis, enrolled in a pregnancy study. J is TRBJ2-7 and V is TRBV4-1, with TRBD1 identical over 10 bases. The CDR3: CASSKNWDRGHEQYF. The CDR3, as DNA: TGCGCCAGCAGTAAAAATTGGGACAGGGGCCACGAGCAGTACTTC.